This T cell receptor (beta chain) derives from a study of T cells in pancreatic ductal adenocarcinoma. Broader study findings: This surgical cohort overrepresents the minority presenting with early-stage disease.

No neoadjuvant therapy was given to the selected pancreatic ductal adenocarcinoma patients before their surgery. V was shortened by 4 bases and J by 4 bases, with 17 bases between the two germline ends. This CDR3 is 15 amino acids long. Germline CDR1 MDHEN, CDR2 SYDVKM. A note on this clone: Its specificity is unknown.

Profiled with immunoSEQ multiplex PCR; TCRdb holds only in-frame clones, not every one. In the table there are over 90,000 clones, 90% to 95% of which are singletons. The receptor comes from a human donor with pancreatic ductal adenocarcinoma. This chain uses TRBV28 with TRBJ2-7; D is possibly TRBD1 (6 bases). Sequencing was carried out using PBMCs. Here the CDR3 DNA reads TGTGCCAGCAGTTACCAAGGACAGCGCGAATACGAGCAGTACTTC. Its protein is CASSYQGQREYEQYF.